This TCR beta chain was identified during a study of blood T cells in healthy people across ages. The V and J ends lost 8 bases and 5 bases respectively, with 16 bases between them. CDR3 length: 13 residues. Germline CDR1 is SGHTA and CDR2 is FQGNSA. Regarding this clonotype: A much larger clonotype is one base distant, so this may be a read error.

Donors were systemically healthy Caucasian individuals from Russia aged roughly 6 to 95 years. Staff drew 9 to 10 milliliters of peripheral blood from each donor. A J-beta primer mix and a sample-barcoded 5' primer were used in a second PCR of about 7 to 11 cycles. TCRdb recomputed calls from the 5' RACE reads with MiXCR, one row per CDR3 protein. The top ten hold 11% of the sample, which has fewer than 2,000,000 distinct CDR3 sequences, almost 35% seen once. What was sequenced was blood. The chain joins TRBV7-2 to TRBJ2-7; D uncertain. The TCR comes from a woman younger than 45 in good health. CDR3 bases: TGTGCCAGCGGCTACGGACCGGTGGACGAGCAGTACTTC. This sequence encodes CASGYGPVDEQYF. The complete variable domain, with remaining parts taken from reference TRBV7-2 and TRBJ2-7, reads GAGVSQSPSNKVTEKGKDVELRCDPISGHTALYWYRQSLGQGLEFLIYFQGNSAPDKSGLPSDRFSAERTGGSVSTLTIQRTQQEDSAVYLCASGYGPVDEQYFGPGTRLTVT.